This note documents a single TCR beta chain sequence. Ten or more counts support this clone. There is no known antigen for this receptor. The record has no base qualities; no much larger clone is one base away. A single peripheral blood draw of around 100 mL on average was collected from each donor into heparinised tubes. Naive, central memory, regulatory and stem cell-like memory CD4+ T cells were sorted on a BD FACSAria II using a panel including CD45RO, CCR7, CD25, CD127, CD95 and CD27. Purity was above 95% for every sorted population. PBMCs were isolated right away by Lymphoprep density gradient centrifugation and were stained directly, without culture. Samples were stained and sorted in pairs, with one healthy donor and one patient per experiment, so that batch effects were minimized. The sample is drawn from a study of beta chain features in type 1 diabetes (dated by TCRdb to 2017 to 2018). For context, the study as a whole: Patients and healthy donors did not differ in mean age, gender distribution, total cell number or subset yield. A total of 90 million to 130 million sorted cells were examined across all samples, and a strong correlation was observed between cell number per subset and RNA yield. Regulatory and stem cell-like memory subsets were isolated from only 8 patients and roughly 8 healthy donors, whereas naive and central memory subsets came from all 30 or so donors. In the study, TCRB repertoires of sorted circulating CD4+ T cell subsets from recently diagnosed type 1 diabetes patients were compared with those of matched healthy donors.

The entire isolated RNA was reverse transcribed using the High Capacity cDNA Reverse Transcription Kit, and thus expressed TCRB transcripts were sequenced. Naive, central memory and regulatory T cell samples underwent deep immunoSEQ sequencing, averaging approximately 3.5 million total reads per sample. Sorted cells were lysed in RLT buffer, and RNA was extracted using DNase-treated RNeasy Micro or Mini kits according to cell number. Each cell subset was processed on its own to prevent cross-contamination, while patient and healthy donor samples were processed together. The immunoSEQ multiplex PCR was used to amplify TCRB sequences from cDNA, generating 87-bp fragments that spanned the CDR3 region. Amplicons were sequenced on the Illumina HiSeq platform. The study's own analysis went as follows. PCR bias was corrected computationally using synthetic template baselines, and reads within Hamming distance 2 were collapsed, with unmergeable singletons discarded. Reads were aligned to IMGT to assign V, D and J genes, CDR3 length, and insertions or deletions at six rearrangement sites. Within each subset, clonotype counts were normalized to sorted cell number, after which true diversity and Gini coefficients were computed with the tcR R package. The overlap coefficient, calculated on TCRB nucleotide sequences, was used to measure repertoire sharing. This is the immuneACCESS table as TCRdb keeps it, with only in-frame sequences that have V and J called. A part of the clones is gone; compared with another copy, unresolved V genes explain less than half, and the rest is unexplained. V, J and clone size derive from that table, while D and trimming were established from the DNA sequence. This sample is represented by around 320,000 clones; 12% to 15% of them were singletons. The ten most abundant clones make up about 6.6% of the sample.

The CDR3 runs 15 residues from the cysteine to the phenylalanine. Kept here is only the CDR3 DNA, which spans 45 bases and is read in frame from base 1. CDR1 LNHDA and CDR2 SQIVND are derived from the germline V gene (reference sequence). Trimming removed 4 bases from V and 3 bases from J, leaving 13 bases between the germline ends. The paper as a whole reports these results and caveats: Sequencing cDNA rather than genomic DNA could over-represent highly expressing activated cells, although activation and CD3 levels did not differ between groups. At VDJ recombination sites, type 1 diabetes patients had fewer insertions and more deleted nucleotides, which implies abnormalities in thymic rearrangement. Only small numbers of individuals were included in the HLA sub-analyses, which left unresolved whether HLA type had any influence on TCRB rearrangement. In all four CD4+ subsets, TCRB CDR3 length was moderately but significantly shorter in type 1 diabetes patients. Naive, central memory and regulatory TCRB repertoires appeared more similar among patients than among healthy donors. Shorter templates might be favored by PCR, yet because patient and control samples were amplified and corrected together, any such skew would affect both groups equally.

The rearranged chain carries TRBV19 and TRBJ2-1; the D region possibly corresponds to TRBD1 (6 bases align). Sequencing used central memory CD4+ T cells from blood. The sequence came from a man under 40 in good health. The CDR3 amino acid sequence is: CASSKQGSLYNEQFF. The DNA is as follows: TGTGCCAGTAGTAAACAGGGCAGTCTCTACAATGAGCAGTTCTTC.